The 19 T cell receptor beta chains listed next were all sequenced from one sample in a study of blood T cell repertoires in COVID-19 (dated by TCRdb to the early 2020s). The library relied on the immunoSEQ multiplex PCR assay. TCRdb holds this immuneACCESS table with in-frame rearrangements only. Some clones are missing; in checked studies, unresolved V genes explain under half, and the rest has no known cause. The sample table holds approximately 300,000 clones, of which around 92% were seen once. Almost 9.5% of the sample lies in the top ten. The specimen was PBMCs or T cells enriched from blood (not recorded which). The receptor set was obtained from a young woman who had recovered from COVID-19.

This chain links TRBV7-3 with TRBJ2-3; tentatively, D is TRBD1 (6 bases). The length of the CDR3 is 15 residues. Trimming left V 8 bases short and J 0 bases short, with 15 bases between. Per the germline V gene, CDR1 is SGHTA and CDR2 is FQGTGA. The CDR3 DNA follows: TGTGCCAGCGCCCGGGACACTACTAGCACAGATACGCAGTATTTT. Protein product: CASARDTTSTDTQYF.

This clone was recorded once. The V and J genes are TRBV19 and TRBJ1-5; TRBD1 matches 8 bases. Germline-derived CDR1 and CDR2 are LNHDA and SQIVND (reference sequence). The CDR3 is made up of 16 amino acids. V lost 4 bases and J lost 0; bases outside the gene matches: 5. CDR3 sequence: CASSRAGGYSNQPQHF. The CDR3 nucleotides read TGTGCCAGTAGTAGGGCAGGGGGCTATAGCAATCAGCCCCAGCATTTT.

In regard to this clone: The junction differs from germline at one of its ends, possibly a read error. This chain joins TRBV7-7 and TRBJ2-1, with 8 bases identical to TRBD2. This CDR3 has 15 residues. Per the germline V gene, CDR1 is SSHAT and CDR2 is FNYEAQ (reference sequence). The CDR3 sequence: CASSAHSGIVNEQFF. Here the CDR3 DNA reads TGTGCTAGCAGCGCCCATAGCGGGATAGTCAATGAGCAGTTCTTC.

This sequence joins TRBV6-6 and TRBJ2-3; TRBD2 is a possible D gene (6 bases). Per the germline V gene, CDR1 is MNHNY and CDR2 is SVGAGI (reference sequence). The CDR3 sequence is 14 residues long. Between the trimmed V and J ends, which lost 1 base and 3 bases, there was a span of 8 bases. The CDR3 loop is CASSYLEGTDTQYF. CDR3 nucleotide sequence: TGTGCCAGCAGTTACTTGGAGGGTACAGATACGCAGTATTTT.

V usage is TRBV11-2 and J usage is TRBJ2-1, with TRBD2 matching over 10 bases. CDR1 and CDR2 (germline): SGHAT, FQNNGV. The V and J ends lost 5 bases and 0 bases, in that order; junction bases with no gene match: 7. CDR3 length: 17 residues. The CDR3: CASSHYSGRRSYNEQFF. CDR3 bases: TGTGCCAGCAGCCATTATAGCGGGAGGCGCTCCTACAATGAGCAGTTCTTC.

V gene TRBV5-1 combines with J gene TRBJ2-2; D not resolved. Between the trimmed V and J ends, which lost 0 bases and 2 bases, there was a span of 8 bases. Germline V gene sequence: CDR1 SGHRS, CDR2 YFSETQ. The CDR3 extends over 15 amino acids. The CDR3 DNA is TGCGCCAGCAGCTTGGCACAGACAAACACCGGGGAGCTGTTTTTT. The encoded protein is CASSLAQTNTGELFF. The variable domain in full, with the rest retrieved from reference TRBV5-1 and TRBJ2-2, is KAGVTQTPRYLIKTRGQQVTLSCSPISGHRSVSWYQQTPGQGLQFLFEYFSETQRNKGNFPGRFSGRQFSNSRSEMNVSTLELGDSALYLCASSLAQTNTGELFFGEGSRLTVL.

The chain is built from TRBV7-2 and TRBJ2-3; D ambiguous. Germline assignment: CDR1 SGHTA and CDR2 FQGNSA. V lost 1 base to trimming and J lost 13 bases, with 9 bases between them. CDR3 size: 11 residues. CDR3 protein: CASSLEQIEYF. Written as DNA, the CDR3 is TGTGCCAGCAGCTTAGAACAGATTGAGTATTTT. Full variable domain (missing parts from reference TRBV7-2 and TRBJ2-3): GAGVSQSPSNKVTEKGKDVELRCDPISGHTALYWYRQSLGQGLEFLIYFQGNSAPDKSGLPSDRFSAERTGGSVSTLTIQRTQQEDSAVYLCASSLEQIEYFGPGTRLTVL.

The chain links TRBV11-2 to TRBJ2-7; possible D gene TRBD2, 5 bases. V dropped 4 bases and J dropped 0 bases, with 16 bases sitting between them. In germline, CDR1 is SGHAT, CDR2 FQNNGV. CDR3 length equals 16 residues. CDR3 amino acids: CASSSQPSGDSYEQYF. CDR3 in DNA: TGTGCCAGCAGCTCCCAACCCAGCGGCGACTCCTACGAGCAGTACTTC.

The V gene is TRBV28, the J gene TRBJ1-1; D ambiguous. Trimming left V 3 bases short and J 4 bases short, with 6 bases between. Germline assignment: CDR1 MDHEN and CDR2 SYDVKM. The CDR3 runs 12 residues. CDR3 in amino acids: CASSFLRTEAFF. The CDR3 nucleotides read TGTGCCAGCAGTTTTCTACGCACTGAAGCTTTCTTT. Full variable domain (remainder filled in from reference TRBV28 and TRBJ1-1): DVKVTQSSRYLVKRTGEKVFLECVQDMDHENMFWYRQDPGLGLRLIYFSYDVKMKEKGDIPEGYSVSREKKERFSLILESASTNQTSMYLCASSFLRTEAFFGQGTRLTVV.

The rearrangement uses TRBV27 and TRBJ2-7; 7 positions agree with TRBD2. Unmatched junction bases numbered 12, after V lost 4 bases and J lost 6 bases. This CDR3 contains 15 residues. CDR1 and CDR2 from the germline V gene are MNHEY and SMNVEV (reference sequence). The CDR3 DNA reads as TGTGCCAGCAGTTCACTCGGGAGGTCCTCGGGCGAGCAGTACTTC. Its translation: CASSSLGRSSGEQYF.

Notes on this clone: The junction departs from the called germline gene at one end, perhaps through a read error. This chain links TRBV18 with TRBJ2-3; TRBD2 matches 8 bases. Germline CDR1 is KGHSH and CDR2 is LQKENI. The CDR3 length is 18 residues. The CDR3 DNA is TGTGCCAGCTCCCCACCAGCCGGGGGGGGCGCTGGCGCAGATACGCAGTATTTT. It translates to CASSPPAGGGAGADTQYF.

The rearrangement links TRBV6-2 or TRBV6-3 to TRBJ2-7; tentative D call: TRBD1 (7 bases). Per the germline V gene, CDR1 is MNHEY and CDR2 is SVGEGT. This CDR3 is 16 amino acids long. V lost 2 bases to trimming and J lost 3 bases, with 17 bases between them. The CDR3 DNA follows: TGTGCCAGCAGTTACCAACGACAGGGACTGGACTACGAGCAGTACTTC. This encodes CASSYQRQGLDYEQYF.

The chain couples TRBV30 to TRBJ1-4, with D possibly matching TRBD1 (5 bases). The CDR3 has 13 residues. V lost 0 bases, J lost 14 bases, and 16 bases lay in between. Germline V gene lookup returns CDR1 GTSNPN and CDR2 SVGIG (reference sequence). The CDR3 sequence: CAWSVLFRGGLFF. CDR3 nucleotide sequence: TGTGCCTGGAGTGTACTGTTTAGGGGTGGGCTGTTTTTT. Complete variable domain (other parts from reference TRBV30 and TRBJ1-4): SQTIHQWPATLVQPVGSPLSLECTVEGTSNPNLYWYRQAAGRGLQLLFYSVGIGQISSEVPQNLSASRPQDRQFILSSKKLLLSDSGFYLCAWSVLFRGGLFFGSGTQLSVL.

The chain joins TRBV5-1 to TRBJ2-7; 13 nucleotides line up with TRBD2. This CDR3 spans 16 amino acids. CDR1 is SGHRS, CDR2 YFSETQ, per germline. With 4 bases clipped from V and 2 bases from J, the junction kept 6 bases outside the gene matches. Here the CDR3 reads CASSGPGLAGTYEQYF. Written as DNA, the CDR3 is TGCGCCAGCAGCGGCCCGGGACTAGCGGGGACCTACGAGCAGTACTTC.

The CDR3 loop is CASSYSTALYNSPLHF. The CDR3 region has the DNA TGTGCCAGCAGTTACTCGACAGCCCTCTATAATTCACCCCTCCACTTT. This chain uses TRBV6-5 with TRBJ1-6; maybe TRBD1 (5 bases). The CDR3 runs 16 residues. Trimming shortened V by 0 bases and J by 3 bases, and 9 bases separated the two germline ends. Germline CDR1 reads MNHEY; CDR2 reads SVGAGI.

This clone occurred once. This rearrangement joins TRBV5-1 to TRBJ1-4; 8 bases map to TRBD1. The CDR3 is 16 residues long. Germline V gene sequence: CDR1 SGHRS, CDR2 YFSETQ. The V gene end was trimmed by 0 bases and the J gene end by 5 bases; junction bases not matched to a gene: 6. The DNA for the CDR3 is TGCGCCAGCAGCTTGGACCCGACAGGGGTAAATGAAAAACTGTTTTTT. The encoded protein is CASSLDPTGVNEKLFF.

This sequence joins TRBV7-3 and TRBJ2-1; D not certain. The CDR3 covers 15 residues. Trimming removed 4 bases from V and 4 bases from J, with 14 bases in between. Germline loops: CDR1 SGHTA, CDR2 FQGTGA. CDR3 region: CASSSGTKLYNEQFF. In DNA, the CDR3 is TGTGCCAGCAGCTCCGGAACGAAACTATACAATGAGCAGTTCTTC. The entire variable domain, with the rest obtained from reference TRBV7-3 and TRBJ2-1, is as follows: GAGVSQTPSNKVTEKGKYVELRCDPISGHTALYWYRQSLGQGPEFLIYFQGTGAADDSGLPNDRFFAVRPEGSVSTLKIQRTERGDSAVYLCASSSGTKLYNEQFFGPGTRLTVL.

V gene TRBV7-9 combines with J gene TRBJ2-6; D gene unclear. Trimming took off 1 base at V and 0 bases at J, with 10 bases between the two ends. The CDR3 totals 17 residues. In germline, CDR1 is SEHNR, CDR2 FQNEAQ (reference sequence). This chain's CDR3 is CASSLGRVRSGANVLTF. CDR3 nucleotides: TGTGCCAGCAGCTTAGGACGGGTGCGCTCTGGGGCCAACGTCCTGACTTTC.

The V gene is TRBV9, the J gene TRBJ2-1, with 7 bases identical to TRBD2. This CDR3 has 15 amino acids. V was clipped by 0 bases and J by 7 bases; unmatched bases: 7. CDR1 and CDR2 (germline): SGDLS, YYNGEE. CDR3 sequence (DNA): TGTGCCAGCAGCGTAGGGGGAGGGCCGTCGAATGAGCAGTTCTTC. Translating it yields CASSVGGGPSNEQFF.